A selection of T cell receptor beta chains follows, all from one sample in a study of beta chain features in type 1 diabetes. Assay: immunoSEQ multiplex PCR; the TCRdb copy retains only in-frame clones and omits some. In the table there are 550,000 to 850,000 clones, 13% of which are singletons. Sequenced material: naive CD4+ T cells from blood. The source is a young man with type 1 diabetes. Both conserved end residues are part of each CDR3. A D gene is named only where the DNA matches it firmly. Part of the rows lack a size; the others show once, few, many or a class for expanded clones.

v_call	d_call	j_call	clone_size	cdr3_aa	cdr3_nt
TRBV28	-	TRBJ1-5	few	CASSAPRVSNQPQHF	TGTGCCAGCAGTGCCCCACGAGTTAGCAATCAGCCCCAGCATTTT
TRBV19	-	TRBJ2-4	-	CASTPAPYERLAKNIQYF	TGTGCCAGTACCCCGGCCCCCTATGAGCGCCTAGCCAAAAACATTCAGTACTTC
TRBV5-4	TRBD2	TRBJ2-5	-	CASSLAGGLQETQYF	TGTGCCAGCAGCTTAGCGGGGGGGCTTCAAGAGACCCAGTACTTC
TRBV7-9	-	TRBJ1-2	-	CASSLKASSYGYTF	TGTGCCAGCAGCCTGAAAGCCAGTTCCTATGGCTACACCTTC
TRBV2	TRBD1	TRBJ2-7	few	CASSSGTGIGEQYF	TGTGCCAGCAGTTCCGGGACAGGCATCGGCGAGCAGTACTTC
TRBV7-9	TRBD1	TRBJ1-6	-	CASSLAPTGVNSPLHF	TGTGCCAGCAGCTTAGCCCCGACAGGGGTTAATTCACCCCTCCACTTT
TRBV5-1	-	TRBJ2-7	few	CASSLSGGQGEQYF	TGCGCCAGCAGCTTGTCTGGGGGGCAAGGCGAGCAGTACTTC
TRBV2	TRBD1	TRBJ1-5	few	CATRQGAGQPQHF	TGTGCCACCCGGCAGGGGGCCGGTCAGCCCCAGCATTTT
TRBV30	TRBD1	TRBJ2-5	few	CAWSVSGTGKETQYF	TGTGCCTGGAGTGTCTCCGGGACAGGGAAAGAGACCCAGTACTTC
TRBV5-1	-	TRBJ1-1	-	CASSLEGRVGTEAFF	TGCGCCAGCAGCTTGGAGGGCAGGGTTGGCACTGAAGCTTTCTTT
TRBV19	TRBD1	TRBJ2-4	-	CASRDSLAKNIQYF	TGTGCCAGTCGGGACAGCCTAGCCAAAAACATTCAGTACTTC
TRBV10-3	TRBD1	TRBJ2-5	few	CAIRGQGTQETQYF	TGTGCCATCAGGGGACAGGGTACGCAAGAGACCCAGTACTTC
TRBV7-9	-	TRBJ2-3	-	CASSTRTATDTQYF	TGTGCCAGCAGCACCCGGACAGCCACAGATACGCAGTATTTT
TRBV7-9	-	TRBJ2-4	few	CASSLGDRTEDIQYF	TGTGCCAGCAGCTTAGGAGATCGGACAGAGGACATTCAGTACTTC
TRBV18	-	TRBJ1-3	few	CASSLPRQSSGNTIYF	TGTGCCAGCTCACTCCCCAGACAGAGCTCTGGAAACACCATATATTTT
TRBV7-9	TRBD1	TRBJ1-2	-	CASSSTTGGSGYTF	TGTGCCAGCAGCTCTACGACAGGGGGTAGTGGCTACACCTTC
TRBV30	-	TRBJ1-1	-	CAWSGGYAEAFF	TGTGCCTGGAGTGGAGGGTATGCTGAAGCTTTCTTT
TRBV6-5	TRBD1	TRBJ2-3	-	CASRDRDRETDTQYF	TGTGCCAGCAGAGACCGGGACAGGGAGACAGATACGCAGTATTTT
TRBV28	TRBD1	TRBJ2-2	few	CAIGQGARSGELFF	TGTGCCATAGGACAGGGGGCGCGGTCCGGGGAGCTGTTTTTT
TRBV25-1	TRBD2	TRBJ2-5	few	CASSESGGGARETQYF	TGTGCCAGCAGTGAATCGGGCGGGGGGGCGAGAGAGACCCAGTACTTC
TRBV30	-	TRBJ2-5	-	CAWSRAPYAAQYF	TGTGCCTGGAGTAGGGCCCCCTATGCGGCCCAGTACTTC
TRBV7-9	TRBD1	TRBJ1-6	few	CASSPGQGVDNSPLHF	TGTGCCAGCAGCCCCGGACAGGGGGTGGATAATTCACCCCTCCACTTT
TRBV4-1	-	TRBJ2-1	few	CASSQEGTYNEQFF	TGCGCCAGCAGCCAAGAGGGGACCTACAATGAGCAGTTCTTC
TRBV6-1	-	TRBJ2-5	-	CASGRETQYF	TGTGCCAGCGGTCGAGAGACCCAGTACTTC
TRBV28	-	TRBJ2-7	-	CASSLLDRVKYF	TGTGCCAGCAGTTTACTTGACCGGGTGAAGTACTTC
TRBV30	-	TRBJ2-3	many	CAWSTADTQYF	TGTGCCTGGAGTACCGCAGATACGCAGTATTTT
TRBV7-3	-	TRBJ2-4	few	CASSLRENIQYF	TGTGCCAGCAGCTTGAGGGAAAACATTCAGTACTTC
TRBV5-6	-	TRBJ2-2	few	CASAGGGPGELFF	TGTGCCAGCGCCGGTGGGGGACCCGGGGAGCTGTTTTTT
TRBV5-6	-	TRBJ2-7	few	CASSLRDGSYEQYF	TGTGCCAGCAGCCTCCGGGACGGTAGCTACGAGCAGTACTTC
TRBV7-7	-	TRBJ2-5	-	CASSPLSPSGTQYF	TGTGCTAGCAGCCCGTTGTCCCCCTCGGGGACCCAGTACTTC
TRBV6-6	-	TRBJ1-1	-	CASRRGNPSEAFF	TGTGCCAGCAGGAGGGGCAACCCCAGCGAAGCTTTCTTT
TRBV15	-	TRBJ2-1	-	CATSRVSQGWSYNEQFF	TGTGCCACCAGCAGAGTCTCGCAGGGGTGGTCCTACAATGAGCAGTTCTTC
TRBV6-6	-	TRBJ1-5	few	CASSSTQGNQPQHF	TGTGCCAGCAGTTCGACACAGGGAAATCAGCCCCAGCATTTT
TRBV4-2	-	TRBJ1-2	-	CASSRDGNYGYTF	TGTGCCAGCAGCCGGGACGGTAACTATGGCTACACCTTC
TRBV25-1	-	TRBJ1-1	few	CASSEWKGGEAFF	TGTGCCAGCAGTGAATGGAAAGGTGGTGAAGCTTTCTTT
TRBV18	-	TRBJ1-5	-	CASSPDRPGSNQPQHF	TGTGCCAGCTCACCTGACAGGCCGGGGAGCAATCAGCCCCAGCATTTT
TRBV28	TRBD1	TRBJ1-1	-	CASTSGGDKAFF	TGTGCCAGCACCTCAGGGGGTGATAAAGCTTTCTTT
TRBV19	-	TRBJ2-2	-	CASRKTNTGELFF	TGTGCCAGTAGGAAGACTAACACCGGGGAGCTGTTTTTT
TRBV6-1	-	TRBJ2-3	-	CASSETSATDTQYF	TGTGCCAGCAGTGAAACTAGTGCCACAGATACGCAGTATTTT
TRBV29-1	-	TRBJ2-7	-	CSVVLGRKLYEQYF	TGCAGCGTTGTGTTGGGCCGGAAGCTCTACGAGCAGTACTTC
TRBV4-2	-	TRBJ2-5	-	CASSPVPDGETQYF	TGTGCCAGCAGCCCAGTCCCAGACGGGGAGACCCAGTACTTC
TRBV5-1	-	TRBJ2-2	once	CASSLDRNTGELFF	TGCGCCAGCAGCTTGGACAGAAACACCGGGGAGCTGTTTTTT
TRBV10-3	-	TRBJ2-7	few	CAISDKYEQYF	TGTGCCATCAGTGACAAGTACGAGCAGTACTTC